The sequence of this T cell receptor beta chain was determined in a study of long-term antiretroviral therapy in people with HIV. Study in general: The earliest samples came from an era when ART typically awaited falling CD4 counts. Study-wide results and caveats: Spans of CDR3 length were tighter for HIV repertoires than for controls.

Germline CDR1 reads MDHEN; CDR2 reads SYDVKM. The junction had 20 bases not matched to a gene; V was cut back by 5 bases and J by 0 bases. The CDR3 runs 21 residues. Run at survey level, the immunoSEQ assay was version v3.0. Profiling relied on immunoSEQ multiplex PCR, and the TCRdb table lists in-frame clones only, not all of them. The repertoire consists of around 15,000 clones, with roughly 90% occurring once and the leading ten covering more than 10%. Only United States sites treated participants with HIV. A remark on this clone: Its antigen remains unidentified.

The sample consisted of unsorted PBMCs, taken 0.7 years before starting antiretroviral therapy. The rearrangement links TRBV28 to TRBJ2-3; 10 bases match TRBD2. This TCR derives from a man aged 50-59 years with HIV. CDR3 bases: TGTGCCAGCAGTCCCCTCCGAGGAGCGGGGGGGCCGGGCTCCAGCACAGATACGCAGTATTTT. It codes for CASSPLRGAGGPGSSTDTQYF.